Listed here are 15 T cell receptor beta chains from one sample, sequenced in a study of resident and recirculating memory T cells in vitiligo. Measured with immunoSEQ multiplex PCR; TCRdb has only the in-frame clones, and not every one. The sample records about 76,000 clones, 92% being singletons. Sequenced sample: blood. The receptors stem from a male donor with vitiligo.

The chain couples TRBV27 to TRBJ1-5; D might be TRBD1 (5 bases). The CDR3 totals 18 residues. The germline V and J ends were trimmed by 5 bases and 4 bases, with 24 bases remaining between them. Germline values: CDR1 MNHEY, CDR2 SMNVEV (reference sequence). DNA for the CDR3: TGTGCCAGCAGTCCGGATGGGCGGTCAGGGTACAAGAATCAGCCCCAGCATTTT. This codes for CASSPDGRSGYKNQPQHF.

This sequence joins TRBV27 and TRBJ2-1; the match to TRBD2 covers 10 bases. Germline lookup yields CDR1 MNHEY and CDR2 SMNVEV (reference sequence). Trimming removed 5 bases from V and 3 bases from J; junction bases left unmatched: 4. The CDR3 is 15 residues long. In DNA form, the CDR3 reads TGTGCCAGCAGTCCACTAGCGGGGCTCTACAATGAGCAGTTCTTC. It encodes CASSPLAGLYNEQFF.

The gene calls are TRBV7-3 and TRBJ2-2; 12 nucleotides align to TRBD2. The length of the CDR3 is 17 residues. The germline CDR1 and CDR2 sequences are SGHTA and FQGTGA. V trimming: 4 bases; J trimming: 1 base; junction bases outside the gene matches: 4. As DNA, the CDR3 is TGTGCCAGCAGCTCGACTAGCGGGAGTTGGAACACCGGGGAGCTGTTTTTT. This translates into CASSSTSGSWNTGELFF. Drawing the rest from reference TRBV7-3 and TRBJ2-2, the complete variable domain is GAGVSQTPSNKVTEKGKYVELRCDPISGHTALYWYRQSLGQGPEFLIYFQGTGAADDSGLPNDRFFAVRPEGSVSTLKIQRTERGDSAVYLCASSSTSGSWNTGELFFGEGSRLTVL.

The V call is TRBV29-1, the J call TRBJ2-5, with 10 bases identical to TRBD2. Per the germline V gene, CDR1 is SQVTM and CDR2 is ANQGSEA. The V gene end was trimmed by 5 bases and the J gene end by 5 bases; junction bases not matched to a gene: 14. The CDR3 consists of 16 residues. The CDR3 bases are TGCAGCGTTACGCCGGTGGCTAGCGGGAGCGGGGAGACCCAGTACTTC. Its translation: CSVTPVASGSGETQYF. Combining the CDR3 with reference TRBV29-1 and TRBJ2-5 gives the whole variable domain SAVISQKPSRDICQRGTSLTIQCQVDSQVTMMFWYRQQPGQSLTLIATANQGSEATYESGFVIDKFPISRPNLTFSTLTVSNMSPEDSSIYLCSVTPVASGSGETQYFGPGTRLLVL.

The V gene is TRBV18, the J gene TRBJ1-3, with 7 bases identical to TRBD1. The V segment lost 6 bases and the J segment 3 bases; nucleotides outside the gene matches: 17. The germline CDR1 and CDR2 sequences are KGHSH and LQKENI. The CDR3 extends over 18 amino acids. CDR3 amino acids: CASSPIMGDSSFGNTIYF. The DNA of the CDR3 is TGTGCCAGCTCCCCGATAATGGGGGACAGTTCGTTTGGAAACACCATATATTTT.

The V call is TRBV5-1, the J call TRBJ2-7; 10 nucleotides agree with TRBD1. Unmatched junction bases numbered 10, after V lost 0 bases and J lost 4 bases. In germline, CDR1 is SGHRS, CDR2 YFSETQ. This CDR3 is 17 amino acids long. The CDR3 nucleotides are TGCGCCAGCAGCTTGGCCTTGGTGACAGGGGGCAGGTACGAGCAGTACTTC. Translation gives CASSLALVTGGRYEQYF. The whole variable domain, remainder taken from reference TRBV5-1 and TRBJ2-7, is KAGVTQTPRYLIKTRGQQVTLSCSPISGHRSVSWYQQTPGQGLQFLFEYFSETQRNKGNFPGRFSGRQFSNSRSEMNVSTLELGDSALYLCASSLALVTGGRYEQYFGPGTRLTVT.

The chain has TRBV7-9 and TRBJ2-7, with TRBD1 matching 10 bases. CDR1 and CDR2 from the germline V gene are SEHNR and FQNEAQ (reference sequence). J gave up 3 bases and V 4 bases, and 3 bases lay outside the gene matches. There are 14 residues in the CDR3. The CDR3 DNA is TGTGCCAGCAGCTGGACAGGGGGGGTCTACGAGCAGTACTTC. Protein sequence: CASSWTGGVYEQYF.

This rearrangement joins TRBV19 to TRBJ1-5, with 7 bases lining up with TRBD1. The CDR3 is 19 amino acids. V shed 2 bases, J shed 1 base, and the junction held 14 bases outside the gene matches. CDR1 is LNHDA, CDR2 SQIVND, per germline (reference sequence). The CDR3 DNA sequence: TGTGCCAGTAGTATAAGGGGGAGAGGGGGCAAAGGGAGCAATCAGCCCCAGCATTTT. Amino acid sequence: CASSIRGRGGKGSNQPQHF.

The gene calls are TRBV9 and TRBJ2-1; 9 nucleotides match TRBD1. CDR1 and CDR2 (germline): SGDLS, YYNGEE. This CDR3 has 15 amino acids. Trimming took 2 bases from V and 4 from J; bases not matched to a gene: 4. CDR3 protein: CASSVGQGQYNEQFF. The CDR3 region has the DNA TGTGCCAGCAGCGTTGGACAGGGGCAATACAATGAGCAGTTCTTC.

The chain carries TRBV11-2 and TRBJ2-7; TRBD1 is a possible D gene (5 bases). The V end lost 0 bases, the J end lost 0 bases, and 15 bases lay between the germline ends. This CDR3 region has 17 residues. Per the germline V gene, CDR1 is SGHAT and CDR2 is FQNNGV. The CDR3 sequence: CASSLDQYRTDSYEQYF. CDR3 in DNA: TGTGCCAGCAGCTTAGATCAGTACAGGACCGACTCCTACGAGCAGTACTTC. The full variable domain, rest sourced from reference TRBV11-2 and TRBJ2-7, is EAGVAQSPRYKIIEKRQSVAFWCNPISGHATLYWYQQILGQGPKLLIQFQNNGVVDDSQLPKDRFSAERLKGVDSTLKIQPAKLEDSAVYLCASSLDQYRTDSYEQYFGPGTRLTVT.

The chain carries TRBV27 and TRBJ1-2; 9 nucleotides line up with TRBD1. Germline CDR1 MNHEY, CDR2 SMNVEV (reference sequence). The ends lost 4 bases at V and 5 bases at J; junction bases unmatched: 8. The CDR3 has 15 amino acids. The DNA for the CDR3 is TGTGCCAGCAGTTCGGGACAGGGATTTTATTATGGCTACACCTTC. This sequence encodes CASSSGQGFYYGYTF.

The chain joins TRBV2 to TRBJ2-3, with D uncertain. Between the trimmed V and J ends, which lost 6 bases and 2 bases, there was a span of 6 bases. The CDR3 has 12 amino acids. The germline V gene has CDR1 SNHLY and CDR2 FYNNEI. The CDR3 protein is CASSLNTDTQYF. The CDR3 DNA reads as TGTGCCAGCAGCCTAAACACAGATACGCAGTATTTT.

This rearrangement joins TRBV7-9 to TRBJ2-6; 15 bases line up with TRBD2. Germline CDR1 and CDR2: SEHNR and FQNEAQ (reference sequence). The trim removed 3 bases at V and 4 bases at J, leaving 7 bases unmatched. This CDR3 has 19 amino acids. The chain's CDR3 is CASSFGLAGGPPGANVLTF. CDR3 DNA sequence: TGTGCCAGCAGCTTCGGACTAGCGGGAGGGCCCCCCGGGGCCAACGTCCTGACTTTC.

The rearrangement uses TRBV28 and TRBJ2-7; tentative D call: TRBD2 (5 bases). CDR3 length: 16 amino acids. Looked up from germline, CDR1 is MDHEN and CDR2 is SYDVKM. The ends were cut back, 7 bases at V and 3 bases at J, with 22 bases in the middle. For the CDR3, the DNA is TGTGCCAGCACTCCCCAGTCGGGGTTCGGCTTCTACGAGCAGTACTTC. Protein: CASTPQSGFGFYEQYF.

The rearrangement uses TRBV28 and TRBJ1-5; maybe TRBD1 (6 bases). Trimming removed 5 bases at V and 6 bases at J, with 11 bases between. The CDR3 has 13 amino acids. Germline loops: CDR1 MDHEN, CDR2 SYDVKM. CDR3 in amino acids: CASSTGFVQPQHF. The CDR3 nucleotides read TGTGCCAGCAGTACAGGGTTCGTTCAGCCCCAGCATTTT.